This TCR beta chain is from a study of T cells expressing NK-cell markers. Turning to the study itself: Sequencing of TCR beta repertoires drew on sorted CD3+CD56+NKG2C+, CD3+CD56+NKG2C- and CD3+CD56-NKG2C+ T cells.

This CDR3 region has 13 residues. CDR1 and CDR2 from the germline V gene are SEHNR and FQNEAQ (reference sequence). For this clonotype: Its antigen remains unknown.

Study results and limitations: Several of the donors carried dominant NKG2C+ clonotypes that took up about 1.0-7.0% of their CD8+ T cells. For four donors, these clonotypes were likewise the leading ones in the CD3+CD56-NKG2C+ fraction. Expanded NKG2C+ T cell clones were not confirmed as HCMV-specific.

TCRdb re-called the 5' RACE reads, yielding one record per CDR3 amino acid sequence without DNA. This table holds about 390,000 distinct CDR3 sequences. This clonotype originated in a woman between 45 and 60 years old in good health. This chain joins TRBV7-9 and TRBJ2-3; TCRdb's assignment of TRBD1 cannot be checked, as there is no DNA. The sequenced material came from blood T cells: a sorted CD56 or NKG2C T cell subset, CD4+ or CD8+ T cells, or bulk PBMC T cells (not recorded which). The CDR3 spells CASSLIAPDTQYF.